This TCR beta chain was sequenced for a study of PD-L1 blockade in urothelial cancer (dated by TCRdb to about 2017). Regarding the research as a whole: Every patient began therapy at some point between 2014 and 2015 and was given atezolizumab 1,200 mg intravenously every 3 weeks. The study, an exploratory multi-omic analysis, examined somatic, immune and clinical correlates of response to PD-L1 blockade with atezolizumab in urothelial cancer. Progression-free survival longer than 6 months counted as durable clinical benefit, and TCR features were additionally tested against both progression-free and overall survival. In the same patients, pretreatment tumors underwent whole exome sequencing and RNA sequencing in addition to TCR sequencing. TCR sequencing covered pretreatment tumor samples and matched, serially collected peripheral blood taken before and after atezolizumab treatment. Patients had an ECOG performance status of 0 or 1 and had received between 0 and 3 prior chemotherapy regimens. Some 30 patients had pretreatment blood TCR-seq, about 25 had at least one posttreatment blood collection, and about 25 had tumor TCR-seq. About 90% of the 29 patients were identified as males with urothelial cancer of bladder origin, and a prior smoking history was reported by 18 of 29 patients. Durable clinical benefit was achieved by nine patients but not by the remaining 20. Blood samples yielded a median of about 150,000 T cells and more than 80,000 unique TCRs, with median clonality approximately 0.08. Blood samples were analyzed at two time points: 3 weeks after treatment start (second dose) and 6 weeks after treatment start.

Synthetic TCR analog templates were spiked into each PCR to estimate absolute template abundance from read counts. Using the immunoSEQ assay, TCRbeta CDR3 regions were amplified from genomic DNA with bias-controlled V and J gene primers. Sequencing of rearranged TCRbeta segments was performed at approximately 20X coverage. Per the authors' processing: Sequencing errors were corrected by clustering, and CDR3s were annotated against IMGT so that V, D and J genes could be assigned. Only productive TCRbeta rearrangements were used in downstream analyses, excluding out-of-frame or stop-codon sequences. Clonality was computed as one minus Shannon entropy normalized by the log of the number of unique productive sequences. Fisher's exact test with Benjamini-Hochberg correction, using a cutoff of adjusted p below 0.01, was how clones that differed between time points or between blood and tumor were identified. The source is immuneACCESS, and TCRdb retained only in-frame sequences with V and J called. Part of the clones is not carried over; for the studies checked, unresolved V genes explain less than half of this, and the remainder is unexplained. Clone size and the V and J calls come from that table; the DNA yielded D and trimming. For this sample the table gives tens of thousands of clones, of which approximately 90% were detected only once. The ten top clones hold roughly 14% of the sample.

The paper's findings and limits, for the study overall: A pretreatment peripheral blood TCR clonality below the median was linked to improved progression-free and overall survival. Among patients with durable benefit, tumor-associated TCR clones showed greater expansion in peripheral blood 3 weeks after treatment started (n of about 20, p = 0.022). Small sample size (n ≈ 27) and many exploratory analyses mean the results are intended to be hypothesis-generating.

On this clone: Its antigen is still unknown. Per-base qualities were not stored, and no clone one base away is much larger.

CDR1 is given as SGHVS and CDR2 as FQNEAQ, both from the germline V gene. Deletion took 3 bases off V and 9 bases off J, with a span of 3 bases between the germline ends. The CDR3 has 10 amino acids, counting the end cysteine and phenylalanine. The CDR3 DNA has 30 bases and is translated from base 1. The sample's time point label, in plain terms: pretreatment peripheral blood. A cohort of some 29 patients with locally advanced or metastatic urothelial carcinoma, treated at Memorial Sloan Kettering on a trial protocol, was included. Peripheral blood mononuclear cells were collected from each patient pretreatment and during treatment, giving between 1 and 8 total time points per patient. The Qiagen DNeasy Blood extraction kit was used to purify genomic DNA from total PBMCs and tumor samples. Collected pretreatment and during treatment, PBMCs were isolated and stored as previously described.

This specimen consisted of PBMCs, obtained around atezolizumab (anti-PD-L1) treatment. The TCR sequence derives from a woman aged 55-70 years with urothelial cancer. The V and J genes are TRBV7-8 and TRBJ2-1, with the D gene call left open. CDR3 sequence: CASSFSEQFF. The DNA sequence follows: TGTGCCAGCAGCTTCAGTGAGCAGTTCTTC.